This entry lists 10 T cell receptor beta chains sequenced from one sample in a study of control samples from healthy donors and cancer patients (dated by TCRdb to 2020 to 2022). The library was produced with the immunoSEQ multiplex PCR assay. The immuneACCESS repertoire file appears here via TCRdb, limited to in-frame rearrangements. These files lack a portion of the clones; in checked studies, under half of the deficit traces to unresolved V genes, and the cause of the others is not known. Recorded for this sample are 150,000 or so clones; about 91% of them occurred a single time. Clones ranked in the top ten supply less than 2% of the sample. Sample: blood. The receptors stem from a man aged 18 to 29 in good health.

CDR3 sequence: CASSQETRDTEAFF. CDR3 in DNA: TGCGCCAGCAGCCAAGAAACAAGGGACACTGAAGCTTTCTTT. The J gene is TRBJ1-1, the V gene TRBV4-1, with D uncertain. The V and J ends lost 0 bases and 3 bases respectively, with 8 bases between them. Germline CDR1 and CDR2: MGHRA and YSYEKL. The CDR3 covers 14 residues.

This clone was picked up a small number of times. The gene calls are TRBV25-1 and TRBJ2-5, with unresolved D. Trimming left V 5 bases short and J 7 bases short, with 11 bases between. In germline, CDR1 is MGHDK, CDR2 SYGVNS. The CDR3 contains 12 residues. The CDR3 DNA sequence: TGTGCCAGCAGTCTGGAACAACGGACCCAGTACTTC. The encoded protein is CASSLEQRTQYF.

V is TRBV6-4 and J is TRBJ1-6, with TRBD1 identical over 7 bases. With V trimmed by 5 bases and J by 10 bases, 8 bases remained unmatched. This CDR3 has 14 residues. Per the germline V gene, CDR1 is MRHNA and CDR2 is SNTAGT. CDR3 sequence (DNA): TGTGCCAGCAGTCTTGACAGGGATGGATCACCCCTCCACTTT. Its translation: CASSLDRDGSPLHF.

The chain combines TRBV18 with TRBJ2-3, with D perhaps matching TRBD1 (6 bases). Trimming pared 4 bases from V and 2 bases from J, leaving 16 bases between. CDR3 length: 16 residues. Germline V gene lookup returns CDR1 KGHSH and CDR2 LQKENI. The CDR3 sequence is CASSLPGVVSTDTQYF. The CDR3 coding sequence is TGTGCCAGCTCACTCCCAGGGGTAGTATCCACAGATACGCAGTATTTT.

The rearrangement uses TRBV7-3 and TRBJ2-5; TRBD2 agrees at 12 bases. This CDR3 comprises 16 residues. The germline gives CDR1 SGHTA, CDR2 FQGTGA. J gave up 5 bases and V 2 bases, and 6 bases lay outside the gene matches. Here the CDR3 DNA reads TGTGCCAGCAGCTTAGGCGCCGGACTAGCGGGGGAGACCCAGTACTTC. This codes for CASSLGAGLAGETQYF.

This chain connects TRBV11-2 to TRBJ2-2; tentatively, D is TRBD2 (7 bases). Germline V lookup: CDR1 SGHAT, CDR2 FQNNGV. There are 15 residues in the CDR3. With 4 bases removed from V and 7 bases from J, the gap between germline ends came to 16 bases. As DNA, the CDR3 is TGTGCCAGCAGCTCCCGGGGGGCCGGGGGCGGGGAGCTGTTTTTT. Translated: CASSSRGAGGGELFF.

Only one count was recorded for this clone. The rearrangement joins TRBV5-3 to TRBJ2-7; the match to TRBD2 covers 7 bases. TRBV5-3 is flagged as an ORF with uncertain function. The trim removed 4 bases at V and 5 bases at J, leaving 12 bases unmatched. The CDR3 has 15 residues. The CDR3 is CARSARDGGTDEQYF. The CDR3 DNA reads TGTGCCAGAAGCGCCCGAGACGGGGGGACGGACGAGCAGTACTTC.

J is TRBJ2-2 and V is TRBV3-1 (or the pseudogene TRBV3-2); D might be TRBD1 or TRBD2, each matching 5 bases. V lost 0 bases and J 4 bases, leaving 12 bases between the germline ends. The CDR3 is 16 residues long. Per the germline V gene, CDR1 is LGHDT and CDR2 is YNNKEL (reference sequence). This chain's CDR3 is CASSQDSGALTGELFF. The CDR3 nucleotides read TGTGCCAGCAGCCAAGATTCCGGGGCCCTCACCGGGGAGCTGTTTTTT.

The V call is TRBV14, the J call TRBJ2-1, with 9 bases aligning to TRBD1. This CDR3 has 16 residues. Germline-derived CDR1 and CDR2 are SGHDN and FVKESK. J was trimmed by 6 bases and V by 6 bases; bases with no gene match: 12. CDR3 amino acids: CASRLSGQGSINEQFF. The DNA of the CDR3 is TGTGCCAGCAGGCTTAGCGGACAGGGGTCCATCAATGAGCAGTTCTTC.

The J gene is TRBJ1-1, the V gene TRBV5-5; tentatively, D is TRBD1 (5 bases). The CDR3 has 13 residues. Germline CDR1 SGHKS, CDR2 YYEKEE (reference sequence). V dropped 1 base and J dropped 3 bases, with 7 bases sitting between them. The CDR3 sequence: CASSLTGDTEAFF. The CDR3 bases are TGTGCCAGCAGCTTGACGGGGGACACTGAAGCTTTCTTT.